Shown below are 4 T cell receptor beta chains from a single sample sequenced in a study of graft-versus-host responses after intestinal transplantation. These receptors have no known antigen. Clones were sequenced by immunoSEQ multiplex PCR, and TCRdb holds only the in-frame ones, with some missing. Of about 130,000 clones detected, over 85% appear once; the ten largest clones hold around 0.16%. The sequencing used unstimulated CD4+ T cells sorted from spleen or lymph node cells, collected before intestinal transplant. These receptors all come from a human donor who received an intestinal transplant.

This clone was counted once. The rearrangement joins TRBV6-4 to TRBJ1-6, with D uncertain. Germline CDR1 and CDR2: MRHNA and SNTAGT. Between the trimmed V and J ends, which lost 2 bases and 13 bases, there was a span of 12 bases. CDR3 size: 13 residues. The CDR3 here is CASSDGHGLPLHF. For the CDR3, the DNA is TGTGCCAGCAGTGACGGGCACGGTTTGCCCCTCCACTTT.

V gene TRBV7-9 combines with J gene TRBJ2-1, with TRBD1 matching over 12 bases. Trimming at V came to 4 bases and at J to 6 bases, leaving 10 bases not matched to a gene. Germline V gene sequence: CDR1 SEHNR, CDR2 FQNEAQ (reference sequence). The length of the CDR3 is 17 residues. The CDR3 reads CASSSYPGQGAINEQFF. As DNA, the CDR3 is TGTGCCAGCAGCTCTTATCCGGGACAGGGGGCCATCAATGAGCAGTTCTTC.

V is TRBV9 and J is TRBJ2-3; 11 bases are shared with TRBD2. Looked up from germline, CDR1 is SGDLS and CDR2 is YYNGEE. V was clipped by 4 bases and J by 7 bases; unmatched bases: 11. CDR3 length equals 16 residues. CDR3 coding DNA: TGTGCCAGCAGCCCACAAGGTAGCGGGGGGGCTTATACGCAGTATTTT. Its translation: CASSPQGSGGAYTQYF.

The chain joins TRBV5-1 to TRBJ1-4; no clear D. In germline, CDR1 is SGHRS, CDR2 YFSETQ. Trimming removed 0 bases at V and 0 bases at J, with 15 bases between. The CDR3 has 18 residues. CDR3 sequence: CASSLEPAYYATNEKLFF. The CDR3 DNA sequence: TGCGCCAGCAGCTTGGAGCCAGCATACTACGCAACTAATGAAAAACTGTTTTTT.